This TCR beta chain was documented in a study of T cells in women clearing cervical HPV infection. Background on the study: Case blood was drawn when the lesion was first found; control blood after infection became undetectable. HLA type stays a possible confounder, typing being limited. Study outcomes and limitations: Each sample's T-cell count was unknown, possibly confounding richness. Controls had more TRBV6-7 (0.16%) than cases (around 0.11%).

Germline CDR1 is MDHEN and CDR2 is SYDVKM. The CDR3 extends over 14 amino acids. V lost 5 bases, J lost 7 bases, and 7 bases stayed unmatched. Using immunoSEQ multiplex PCR, the repertoire was profiled, and TCRdb retains in-frame clones only, with some absent. Recorded for this sample: about 30,000 clones. Note on this clone: What it binds is unknown. The CDR3 extends 3 residues past the end of the read, so its final part is completed from the germline J gene.

This chain links TRBV28 with TRBJ2-2; 7 bases match TRBD1. The sequencing sample was made of blood buffy coat. The clonotype was recovered from a woman between 18 and 70 years old with a cervical HPV16 infection that either progressed to CIN3+ or cleared (not recorded which). The CDR3 bases that were read are TGTGCCAGCAGTGGCGACAGGGCGGGCGGGGAG. This translates into CASSGDRAGGE. The full CDR3 reads CASSGDRAGGELFF.